This entry describes one TCR beta chain. Antigen unknown. The data derive from a study of cytomegalovirus exposure and HLA in healthy donors. Study overall: Early released data comprised approximately 85 million unique TCRs from HLA-typed donors. Regarding the study as a whole: In vitro checks showed that a few CMV-associated chains really do target CMV antigens. Most TCR sequences proved rare, with some public TCRs found in many donors. A further, later analysis showed that HLA-associated TCR beta chains (compared with equally common others) were more clonally expanded.

PCR employed 60 Vbeta and 13 Jbeta primers. Assay used: immunoSEQ multiplex PCR; TCRdb lists only in-frame clones, some missing. The sample includes approximately 170,000 clones, under 70% of them seen just once. The sequence derives from a woman in her thirties or forties in good health and CMV-seropositive. Sequencing was carried out using PBMCs.

The CDR3: CASSPPTRFTGELFF. CDR3 DNA: TGTGCCAGCAGTCCACCTACTAGGTTTACCGGGGAGCTGTTTTTT. V gene TRBV28 combines with J gene TRBJ2-2; D possibly corresponds to TRBD2 (5 bases). CDR1 is MDHEN and CDR2 is SYDVKM in the germline V gene. The V and J ends lost 5 bases and 5 bases respectively, with 15 bases between them. This CDR3 has 15 amino acids. Full variable domain (remainder filled in from reference TRBV28 and TRBJ2-2): DVKVTQSSRYLVKRTGEKVFLECVQDMDHENMFWYRQDPGLGLRLIYFSYDVKMKEKGDIPEGYSVSREKKERFSLILESASTNQTSMYLCASSPPTRFTGELFFGEGSRLTVL.